This T cell receptor beta chain comes out of a study of siplizumab effects on memory and regulatory T cells. Regarding this clone: The antigen remains unidentified.

General study points: Naive T cells, seemingly more diverse than memory cells, seemed major alloresponse contributors.

Each sample had around 99,000 TCR templates assayed. The assay was immunoSEQ multiplex PCR, and TCRdb's table has in-frame clones only and misses some. The profile shows approximately 120,000 clones, 93% of them singletons. Germline CDR1 SGHTA, CDR2 FQGNSA. The CDR3 has 12 residues. V was cut by 5 bases and J by 6 bases, with 11 bases left in between. This sequence was found in a human donor in good health. J is TRBJ2-7 and V is TRBV7-2; possible D gene TRBD2, 5 bases. The sample comprised non-Treg CD4+ T cells sorted from blood. CDR3 loop: CASSPEGGEQYF. In nucleotides, the CDR3 is TGTGCCAGCAGCCCAGAAGGAGGCGAGCAGTACTTC.